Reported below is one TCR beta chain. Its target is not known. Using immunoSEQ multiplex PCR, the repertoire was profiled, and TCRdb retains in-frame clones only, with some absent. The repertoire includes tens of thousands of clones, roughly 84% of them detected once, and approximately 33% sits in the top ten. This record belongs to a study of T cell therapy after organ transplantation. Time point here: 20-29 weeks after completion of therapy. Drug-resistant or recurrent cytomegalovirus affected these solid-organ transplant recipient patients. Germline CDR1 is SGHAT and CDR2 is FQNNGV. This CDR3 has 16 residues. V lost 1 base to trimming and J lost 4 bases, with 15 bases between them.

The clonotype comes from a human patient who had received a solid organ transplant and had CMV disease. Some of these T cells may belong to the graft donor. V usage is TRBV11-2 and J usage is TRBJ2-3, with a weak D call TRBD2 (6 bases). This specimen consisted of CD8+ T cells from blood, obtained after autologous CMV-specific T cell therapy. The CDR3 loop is CASSLGWGGRSDTQYF. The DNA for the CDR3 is TGTGCCAGCAGCTTAGGGTGGGGAGGACGGTCAGATACGCAGTATTTT.